This T cell receptor (beta chain) was found in a study of cytomegalovirus exposure and HLA in healthy donors. Study findings and constraints: Segments of the TCR beta V type were, in most cases, productive about 90% or about 30% of the time in an earlier analysis. Highest at DRB1 and lowest at HLA-C, TCR association rates differed among HLA loci in a later analysis. Rarity marked most TCR sequences, yet some public TCRs occurred in many donors.

Primers included in the PCR were 60 Vbeta and 13 Jbeta primers. The table came from immunoSEQ multiplex PCR; TCRdb's copy has only in-frame clones and leaves some out. The sample consists of 150,000 or so clones, approximately 82% of them appearing once. The germline gives CDR1 SGHVS, CDR2 FQNEAQ. The CDR3 is 15 amino acids. The V gene lost 3 bases and the J gene lost 0 bases, with 12 bases spanning the gap. Whereas donors were nominally healthy upon sampling, unrecorded immune exposures were probable. As for this clone: Its target is unknown.

This sequence joins TRBV7-8 and TRBJ2-7, with D tentatively TRBD1 (6 bases). The TCR originated in a male donor in good health and CMV-seropositive. Sequencing used PBMCs. CDR3 bases: TGTGCCAGCAGCTTGAACGACAGGATCTCCTACGAGCAGTACTTC. Translation: CASSLNDRISYEQYF.